The 15 T cell receptor beta chains listed next were all sequenced from one sample in a study of response to subunit inactivated influenza vaccine. TCRdb reprocessed the RT-PCR reads with MiXCR, giving one entry per CDR3 protein. The table has approximately 500,000 distinct CDR3 sequences, under 15% seen once. This specimen consisted of PBMCs from blood, obtained 35 to 45 days after vaccination. The receptors shown here come from a man aged 45 to 65 who received an inactivated influenza vaccine.

This clonotype was counted between two and nine times. This chain uses TRBV7-9 with TRBJ1-1; possible D gene TRBD1, 5 bases. Trimming stripped 5 bases from V and 4 bases from J, with 14 bases between. The CDR3 loop spans 14 amino acids. From germline, CDR1 is SEHNR and CDR2 FQNEAQ (reference sequence). The CDR3, as DNA: TGTGCCAGCAGCCCCCACGGGGCGGTCACTGAAGCTTTCTTT. Protein sequence: CASSPHGAVTEAFF.

At least ten counts were recorded for this clonotype. The chain links TRBV9 to TRBJ2-7; no firm D call. V gave up 0 bases and J gave up 6 bases, with 10 bases separating them. The CDR3 covers 13 residues. Germline CDR1 and CDR2: SGDLS and YYNGEE. The CDR3 bases are TGTGCCAGCAGCGTAGAGGTGTCGGGCGAGCAGTACTTC. Its protein is CASSVEVSGEQYF.

This clonotype was seen only once. The CDR3 loop is CASRATSGRQYEQYF. The CDR3 nucleotides are TGTGCCAGCAGAGCTACTAGCGGGAGACAATACGAGCAGTACTTC. J is TRBJ2-7 and V is TRBV2; 11 bases match TRBD2. With 6 bases clipped from V and 4 bases from J, the junction kept 8 bases outside the gene matches. CDR1 and CDR2 (germline): SNHLY, FYNNEI. This CDR3 is built from 15 residues.

The chain employs TRBV15 and TRBJ2-1; D is uncertain. This CDR3 comprises 14 residues. Germline V gene data show CDR1 as LNHNV and CDR2 as YYDKDF (reference sequence). V lost 0 bases to trimming and J lost 9 bases, with 12 bases between them. The CDR3 spells CATSRDQVVGEQFF. DNA for the CDR3: TGTGCCACCAGCAGAGATCAAGTAGTGGGTGAGCAGTTCTTC.

There are a few counts of this clonotype. The chain combines TRBV20-1 with TRBJ1-1, with 8 bases fitting TRBD1. Germline CDR1 and CDR2: DFQATT and SNEGSKA (reference sequence). This CDR3 is built from 14 residues. The trim removed 5 bases at V and 2 bases at J, leaving 7 bases unmatched. The CDR3 spells CSALQGARNTEAFF. Here the CDR3 DNA reads TGCAGTGCTTTGCAGGGGGCCAGAAACACTGAAGCTTTCTTT.

This clonotype was seen a few times. The chain combines TRBV4-1 with TRBJ2-7; possible D gene TRBD1, 6 bases. CDR3 length equals 16 residues. Germline CDR1 is MGHRA and CDR2 is YSYEKL. V dropped 0 bases and J dropped 3 bases, with 15 bases sitting between them. The CDR3 nucleotides read TGCGCCAGCAGCCAAGAATTAGGGACAAACATCTACGAGCAGTACTTC. Its protein is CASSQELGTNIYEQYF.

The chain uses TRBV20-1 and TRBJ1-4; tentatively, D is TRBD1 (5 bases). CDR3 length: 15 amino acids. The germline V and J ends were trimmed by 6 bases and 3 bases, with 17 bases remaining between them. CDR1 and CDR2 from the germline V gene are DFQATT and SNEGSKA (reference sequence). The CDR3 spells CSAQPPGRPNEKLFF. The CDR3 nucleotides are TGCAGTGCCCAGCCTCCGGGACGGCCTAATGAAAAACTGTTTTTT.

Comment on this clonotype: Germline is not matched at one junction end, which may reflect a read error. This chain joins TRBV9 and TRBJ2-7, with 8 positions matching TRBD1. CDR1 and CDR2 from the germline V gene are SGDLS and YYNGEE. The length of the CDR3 is 15 residues. CDR3 sequence: CAISVYPGGEAEQYF. The CDR3 nucleotides are TGTGCCATCAGCGTATACCCAGGGGGCGAGGCGGAGCAGTACTTC.

This chain connects TRBV4-2 to TRBJ2-2; TRBD2 matches 10 bases. The CDR3 spans 16 residues. V was clipped by 2 bases and J by 2 bases; unmatched bases: 2. CDR1 LGHNA and CDR2 YNFKEQ come from the germline V gene. The CDR3 DNA reads TGTGCCAGCAGCCAACGGACTAGCGGCAACACCGGGGAGCTGTTTTTT. This codes for CASSQRTSGNTGELFF.

This clonotype has more than one count but fewer than ten. The CDR3 sequence is CASSERGTGLYNEQFF. The CDR3 DNA follows: TGCGCCAGCAGTGAGCGCGGGACAGGACTGTACAATGAGCAGTTCTTC. This chain uses TRBV10-1 with TRBJ2-1; 8 bases are a match to TRBD1. Germline lookup yields CDR1 WNHNN and CDR2 SYGVQD (reference sequence). The V and J ends lost 2 bases and 4 bases, in that order; junction bases with no gene match: 7. The CDR3 runs to 16 residues.

This clonotype has just a few counts. This chain connects TRBV4-1 to TRBJ2-5; TRBD2 matches 10 bases. The CDR3 contains 14 residues. Germline V gene lookup returns CDR1 MGHRA and CDR2 YSYEKL. With 6 bases clipped from V and 5 bases from J, the junction kept 6 bases outside the gene matches. CDR3: CASSQSGGAETQYF. The DNA of the CDR3 is TGCGCCAGCAGTCAAAGCGGGGGGGCGGAGACCCAGTACTTC.

This clonotype has only a few counts. The V call is TRBV18, the J call TRBJ1-1; possible D gene TRBD1, 6 bases. The CDR3 runs 14 residues. V lost 3 bases and J 1 base, leaving 9 bases between the germline ends. Germline V lookup: CDR1 KGHSH, CDR2 LQKENI. CDR3 coding DNA: TGTGCCAGCTCACCGGCACAGGGGAACACTGAAGCTTTCTTT. Translated, it gives CASSPAQGNTEAFF.

The genes are TRBV9 and TRBJ2-6, with D hard to call. The V gene lost 0 bases and the J gene lost 3 bases, with 4 bases spanning the gap. There are 14 residues in the CDR3. Germline V gene lookup returns CDR1 SGDLS and CDR2 YYNGEE. The CDR3 spells CASSVEVGANVLTF. The CDR3 DNA reads TGTGCCAGCAGCGTAGAGGTTGGGGCCAACGTCCTGACTTTC. Together with reference TRBV9 and TRBJ2-6, the CDR3 gives the full variable domain: DSGVTQTPKHLITATGQRVTLRCSPRSGDLSVYWYQQSLDQGLQFLIQYYNGEERAKGNILERFSAQQFPDLHSELNLSSLELGDSALYFCASSVEVGANVLTFGAGSRLTVL.

V is TRBV30 and J is TRBJ1-1; weak D call: TRBD1 (5 bases). Trimming pared 1 base from V and 5 bases from J, leaving 14 bases between. Germline V gene sequence: CDR1 GTSNPN, CDR2 SVGIG (reference sequence). This CDR3 region has 14 residues. The CDR3 spells CAWSAGTPGTEAFF. The CDR3 DNA reads as TGTGCCTGGAGTGCGGGGACCCCTGGGACTGAAGCTTTCTTT.

This clonotype was seen a few times. The chain has TRBV6-1 and TRBJ1-4; D may be TRBD1 (6 bases). Germline V lookup: CDR1 MNHNS, CDR2 SASEGT. V was cut by 5 bases and J by 4 bases, with 14 bases left in between. This CDR3 has 15 amino acids. The CDR3 DNA is TGTGCCAGCAGTAAAGTCCAGGGGATTAATGAAAAACTGTTTTTT. Its translation is CASSKVQGINEKLFF.